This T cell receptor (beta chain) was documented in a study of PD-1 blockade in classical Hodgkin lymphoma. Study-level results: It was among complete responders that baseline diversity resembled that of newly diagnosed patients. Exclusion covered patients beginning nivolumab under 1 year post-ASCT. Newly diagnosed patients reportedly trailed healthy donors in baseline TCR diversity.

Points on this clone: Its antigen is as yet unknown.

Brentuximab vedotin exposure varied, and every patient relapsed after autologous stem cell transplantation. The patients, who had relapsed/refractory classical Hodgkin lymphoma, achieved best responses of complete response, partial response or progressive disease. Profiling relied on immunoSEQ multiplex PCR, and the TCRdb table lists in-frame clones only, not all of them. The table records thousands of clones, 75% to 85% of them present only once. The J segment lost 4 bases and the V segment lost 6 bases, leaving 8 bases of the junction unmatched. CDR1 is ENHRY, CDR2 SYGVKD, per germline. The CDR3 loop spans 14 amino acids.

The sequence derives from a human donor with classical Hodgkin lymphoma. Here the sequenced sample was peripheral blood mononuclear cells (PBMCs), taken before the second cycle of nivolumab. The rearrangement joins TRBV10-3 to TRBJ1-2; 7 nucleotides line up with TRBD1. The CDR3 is CAIRPGTAIYGYTF. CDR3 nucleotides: TGTGCCATCAGACCCGGGACAGCCATCTATGGCTACACCTTC.